This record concerns one T cell receptor (beta chain) sequence. The identical CDR3 is also encoded by other nucleotide sequences in the sample. The sample comes from a study of blood T cell repertoires in COVID-19. Study information: The study drew acute and convalescent COVID-19 samples from the United States, Italy and Spain. T cells, B-cell-depleted T cells, or PBMCs provided the cDNA or gDNA that served as material.

In the study's own analysis: For nucleated cells, counts were estimated from reference gene primer amplification. Profiled with immunoSEQ multiplex PCR; TCRdb holds only in-frame clones, not every one. V, J and clone size derive from that table, while D and trimming were established from the DNA sequence. Of some 400,000 clones listed, roughly 77% were seen once; the top ten hold more than 0.95%. CDR3 length: 14 residues. The V and J ends lost 2 bases and 0 bases, in that order; junction bases with no gene match: 2. Per germline, CDR1 SGHRS and CDR2 YFSETQ. The TCR comes from a human donor with acute or convalescent COVID-19. The donor label of this sample is uncertain. The rearrangement uses TRBV5-1 and TRBJ2-7; 7 bases match TRBD2. The sequenced sample was peripheral blood. The chain's CDR3 is CASSLGDYSYEQYF. In DNA, the CDR3 is TGCGCCAGCAGCTTAGGGGACTACTCCTACGAGCAGTACTTC.